A selection of T cell receptor beta chains follows, all from one sample in a study of T cell repertoires in cytomegalovirus infection. One entry per CDR3 protein, called by TCRdb with MiXCR from the reads. The sample has a few hundred thousand distinct CDR3 sequences, roughly 15% seen once; the top ten hold around 13%. Source material: PBMCs. These receptor sequences come from a human donor in good health (CMV status not recorded). Some clones in this sample may be carry-over from other donors' samples. Both conserved end residues are part of each CDR3. Each record gives: V gene, J gene, D gene, clone size, CDR3 protein, CDR3 DNA. A D gene is named only where the DNA matches it firmly. Clone size is shown for a subset of rows, as once, few, many or a class of expanded clone.

>TRBV19|TRBJ2-1|.|.
CASTPGLSQNEQFF
TGTGCCAGTACCCCGGGACTCTCTCAGAATGAGCAGTTCTTC
>TRBV28|TRBJ1-5|.|many
CASTEDQVYQPQHF
TGTGCCAGCACTGAGGATCAGGTTTATCAGCCCCAGCATTTT
>TRBV27|TRBJ1-4|.|few
CASRSNEKLFF
TGTGCCAGCAGGTCAAATGAAAAACTGTTTTTT
>TRBV6-5|TRBJ1-2|.|.
CASSYSMTGTNYGYTF
TGTGCCAGCAGTTACTCGATGACAGGCACTAACTATGGCTACACCTTC
>TRBV6-6|TRBJ2-7|TRBD1|few
CASSYGTGRFYEQYF
TGTGCCAGCAGTTACGGGACAGGGCGTTTCTACGAGCAGTACTTC
>TRBV12-3/TRBV12-4|TRBJ2-5|TRBD2|.
CASRTTLAGGETQYF
TGTGCCAGCAGAACCACCCTAGCGGGGGGAGAGACCCAGTACTTC
>TRBV9|TRBJ2-1|TRBD2|.
CASSVDFSGAYNEQFF
TGTGCCAGCAGCGTAGACTTTAGCGGGGCCTACAATGAGCAGTTCTTC
>TRBV20-1|TRBJ2-7|.|.
CSASLAKASYEQYF
TGCAGTGCTAGTTTGGCGAAGGCATCCTACGAGCAGTACTTC
>TRBV6-1|TRBJ2-5|TRBD1|few
CASSPRMGQGLETQYF
TGTGCCAGCAGCCCTAGGATGGGACAGGGCCTAGAGACCCAGTACTTC
>TRBV12-3/TRBV12-4|TRBJ1-3|TRBD1|many
CASGPGQGAGNTIYF
TGTGCCAGCGGTCCGGGACAGGGGGCTGGAAACACCATATATTTT
>TRBV6-2/TRBV6-3|TRBJ1-5|.|.
CASRDGGGGNQPQHF
TGTGCCAGCAGAGACGGGGGGGGGGGCAATCAGCCCCAGCATTTT
>TRBV5-4|TRBJ2-7|.|.
CASSNARTAKYEQYF
TGTGCCAGCAGCAACGCAAGAACGGCGAAGTACGAGCAGTACTTC
>TRBV6-5|TRBJ2-5|.|many
CASSRSSSGPKQETQYF
TGTGCCAGCTCTCGCTCCAGCTCAGGGCCGAAACAAGAGACCCAGTACTTC
>TRBV2|TRBJ1-2|TRBD1|.
CARRQGPNYGYTF
TGTGCCAGACGACAGGGCCCTAACTATGGCTACACCTTC
>TRBV7-9|TRBJ2-1|.|few
CASSLGLWGLSYNEQFF
TGTGCCAGCAGCTTAGGTCTGTGGGGACTCTCCTACAATGAGCAGTTCTTC
>TRBV27|TRBJ1-4|TRBD1|many
CASQSTTGRTNEKLFF
TGTGCCAGCCAATCGACGACAGGGAGAACTAATGAAAAACTGTTTTTT
>TRBV20-1|TRBJ1-1|.|.
CSARGTLLATEAFF
TGCAGTGCTAGAGGGACACTACTGGCCACTGAAGCTTTCTTT
>TRBV7-9|TRBJ1-6|.|.
CASSLGGRRSPLHF
TGTGCCAGCAGCTTAGGAGGCCGCCGGTCACCCCTCCACTTT
>TRBV12-3/TRBV12-4|TRBJ1-1|.|.
CASSPRVTEAFF
TGTGCCAGCAGTCCCAGGGTAACTGAAGCTTTCTTT
>TRBV18|TRBJ2-4|.|.
CASSPPYRSIQYF
TGTGCCAGCTCACCACCGTATCGGAGCATTCAGTACTTC
>TRBV20-1|TRBJ2-1|.|.
CSASGPWSEHNEQFF
TGCAGTGCATCGGGACCCTGGTCGGAGCACAATGAGCAGTTCTTC
>TRBV2|TRBJ2-1|TRBD2|.
CASSVLAGVLNEQFF
TGTGCCAGCAGTGTATTAGCGGGGGTACTTAATGAGCAGTTCTTC
>TRBV7-2|TRBJ1-3|TRBD1|few
CASSLVTGAGNTIYF
TGTGCCAGCAGCTTAGTGACAGGGGCTGGAAACACCATATATTTT
>TRBV20-1|TRBJ2-3|.|few
CSARDLGTSTDTQYF
TGCAGTGCTAGAGATTTGGGGACTAGCACAGATACGCAGTATTTT
>TRBV4-2|TRBJ2-1|TRBD2|few
CASSRAGTEAGNEQFF
TGTGCCAGCAGCCGAGCCGGGACCGAAGCGGGAAATGAGCAGTTCTTC
>TRBV7-9|TRBJ1-4|.|.
CASSLFLGAVNEKLFF
TGTGCCAGCAGCTTATTTCTGGGGGCAGTGAATGAAAAACTGTTTTTT